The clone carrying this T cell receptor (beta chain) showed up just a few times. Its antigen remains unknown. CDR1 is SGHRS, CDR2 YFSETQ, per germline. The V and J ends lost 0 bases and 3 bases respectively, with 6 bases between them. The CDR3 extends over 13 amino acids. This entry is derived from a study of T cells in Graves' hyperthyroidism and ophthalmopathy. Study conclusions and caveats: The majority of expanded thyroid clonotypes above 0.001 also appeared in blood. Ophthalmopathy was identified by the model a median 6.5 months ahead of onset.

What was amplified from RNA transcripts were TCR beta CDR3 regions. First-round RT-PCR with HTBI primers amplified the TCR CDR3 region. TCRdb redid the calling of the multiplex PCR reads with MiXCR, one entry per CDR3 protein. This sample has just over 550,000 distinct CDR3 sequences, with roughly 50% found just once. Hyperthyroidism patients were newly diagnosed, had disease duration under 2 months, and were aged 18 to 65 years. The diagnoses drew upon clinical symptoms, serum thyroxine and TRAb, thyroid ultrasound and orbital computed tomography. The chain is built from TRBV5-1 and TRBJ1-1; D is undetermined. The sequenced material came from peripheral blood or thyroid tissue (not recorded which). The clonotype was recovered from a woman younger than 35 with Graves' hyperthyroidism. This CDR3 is CASSLGAYTEAFF. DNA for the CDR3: TGCGCCAGCAGCTTGGGGGCCTACACTGAAGCTTTCTTT. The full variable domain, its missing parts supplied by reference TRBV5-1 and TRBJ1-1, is KAGVTQTPRYLIKTRGQQVTLSCSPISGHRSVSWYQQTPGQGLQFLFEYFSETQRNKGNFPGRFSGRQFSNSRSEMNVSTLELGDSALYLCASSLGAYTEAFFGQGTRLTVV.